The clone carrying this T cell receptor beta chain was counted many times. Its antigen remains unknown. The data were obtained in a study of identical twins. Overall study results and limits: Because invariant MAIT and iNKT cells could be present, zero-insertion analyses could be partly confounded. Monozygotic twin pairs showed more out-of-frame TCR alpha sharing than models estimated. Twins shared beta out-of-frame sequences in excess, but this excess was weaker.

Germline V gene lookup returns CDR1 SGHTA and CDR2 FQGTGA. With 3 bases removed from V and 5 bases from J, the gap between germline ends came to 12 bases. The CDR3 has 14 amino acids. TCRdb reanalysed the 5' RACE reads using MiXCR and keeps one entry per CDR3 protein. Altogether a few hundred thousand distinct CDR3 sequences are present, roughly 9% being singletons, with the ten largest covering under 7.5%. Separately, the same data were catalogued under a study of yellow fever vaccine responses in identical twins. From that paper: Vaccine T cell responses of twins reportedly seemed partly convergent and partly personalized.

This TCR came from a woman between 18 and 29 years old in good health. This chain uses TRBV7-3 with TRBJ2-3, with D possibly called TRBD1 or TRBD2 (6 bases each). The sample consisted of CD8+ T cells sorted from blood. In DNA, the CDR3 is TGTGCCAGCAGCTTTTTGGGGGGCCAAGATACGCAGTATTTT. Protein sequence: CASSFLGGQDTQYF.